The rows below give T cell receptor beta chains drawn from one sample of a study of shared clonotypes between healthy human individuals. The assay was immunoSEQ multiplex PCR, and TCRdb's table has in-frame clones only and misses some. The table has about 1 million clones, about four fifths seen once. The sample was memory CD4+ T cells from PBMCs. The receptors come from a man aged 18 to 29 in good health. Some clones in this sample may be carry-over from other donors' samples. Both conserved end residues are part of each CDR3. The D gene is left open where the match is weak. Clone size is shown for a subset of rows, as once, few, many or a class of expanded clone.

V: TRBV2
size: few
J: TRBJ1-1
D: TRBD1
DNA: TGTGCCAGAAGACAGGGAAACACTGAAGCTTTCTTT
CDR3: CARRQGNTEAFF

V: TRBV30
size: .
J: TRBJ1-2
D: TRBD1
DNA: TGTGCCTGGAGTGGACAGGGGTATGGCTACACCTTC
CDR3: CAWSGQGYGYTF

V: TRBV29-1
size: few
J: TRBJ1-1
D: TRBD1
DNA: TGCAGCACAGGGGGGTCGGCTGAAGCTTTCTTT
CDR3: CSTGGSAEAFF

V: TRBV5-4
size: .
J: TRBJ2-6
D: .
DNA: TGTGCCAGCAGCGCGGAGGACGGGGCCAACGTCCTGACTTTC
CDR3: CASSAEDGANVLTF

V: TRBV5-1
size: .
J: TRBJ2-7
D: .
DNA: TGCGCCAGCAGCTGTCCTTTAGAGCAGTACTTC
CDR3: CASSCPLEQYF

V: TRBV7-2
size: .
J: TRBJ2-3
D: .
DNA: TGTGCCAGCAGCCTCTCCAGGGGAAGCACAGATACGCAGTATTTT
CDR3: CASSLSRGSTDTQYF

V: TRBV5-4
size: .
J: TRBJ2-1
D: TRBD1
DNA: TGTGCCAGCAGCCCAACCCGGGACAGCTACAATGAGCAGTTCTTC
CDR3: CASSPTRDSYNEQFF

V: TRBV7-3
size: .
J: TRBJ2-5
D: .
DNA: TGTGCCAGCAGCTTAGGGTTCCGAAAGACCCAGTACTTC
CDR3: CASSLGFRKTQYF

V: TRBV11-2
size: .
J: TRBJ1-1
D: TRBD1
DNA: TGTGCCAGCAGCTTCGATCCGGGACAGGGAGTCGCTGAAGCTTTCTTT
CDR3: CASSFDPGQGVAEAFF

V: TRBV7-2
size: few
J: TRBJ1-5
D: .
DNA: TGTGCCAGCAGCCTCGGACAGCCGGGGATGTATCAGCATTTT
CDR3: CASSLGQPGMYQHF

V: TRBV28
size: .
J: TRBJ2-7
D: .
DNA: TGTGCCAGCAGCCGCCGCGGGACTCCCTCCCTCGAGCAGTACTTC
CDR3: CASSRRGTPSLEQYF

V: TRBV25-1
size: .
J: TRBJ2-5
D: TRBD1
DNA: TGTGCCAGCAGTCAGGGGGCGAGGCTGGAGACCCAGTACTTC
CDR3: CASSQGARLETQYF

V: TRBV7-2
size: .
J: TRBJ2-5
D: .
DNA: TGTGCCAGCAGCCCGGTGATACAAGAGACCCAGTACTTC
CDR3: CASSPVIQETQYF

V: TRBV7-2
size: .
J: TRBJ2-7
D: TRBD2
DNA: TGTGCCAGCAGCAGCGGGGCTAGCGGGAGGCTCGAGCAGTACTTC
CDR3: CASSSGASGRLEQYF

V: TRBV5-1
size: .
J: TRBJ2-1
D: .
DNA: TGCGCCAGCAGCTTGGACGGGAGCTCCTACAATGAGCAGTTCTTC
CDR3: CASSLDGSSYNEQFF

V: TRBV4-1
size: .
J: TRBJ2-1
D: .
DNA: TGCGCCAGCGGCGACAGGTGGCTTGATGAGCAGTTCTTC
CDR3: CASGDRWLDEQFF

V: TRBV2
size: once
J: TRBJ1-2
D: .
DNA: TGTGCCAGCAGTGGTAGACAGGAGGTCTATGGCTACACCTTC
CDR3: CASSGRQEVYGYTF

V: TRBV2
size: .
J: TRBJ2-7
D: .
DNA: TGTGCCAGCAGTGTTAAGGGTTACGAGCAGTACTTC
CDR3: CASSVKGYEQYF

V: TRBV28
size: .
J: TRBJ1-5
D: .
DNA: TGTGCCAGCAGTTTAGCTCGCCTCATAGGGGCAGGGGTTAGCAATCAGCCCCAGCATTTT
CDR3: CASSLARLIGAGVSNQPQHF

V: TRBV6-5
size: .
J: TRBJ1-1
D: .
DNA: TGTGCCACCAACCCCGGGACGGGCACTGAAGCTTTCTTT
CDR3: CATNPGTGTEAFF

V: TRBV5-6
size: .
J: TRBJ1-3
D: TRBD1
DNA: TGTGCCAGCAGCTTGGCAGGGGGCTCTGGAAACACCATATATTTT
CDR3: CASSLAGGSGNTIYF

V: TRBV7-6
size: .
J: TRBJ1-4
D: .
DNA: TGTGCCAGCAGCTCACAGGGCTATGAAAAACTGTTTTTT
CDR3: CASSSQGYEKLFF

V: TRBV7-6
size: .
J: TRBJ2-5
D: TRBD1
DNA: TGTGCCAGCAGCTTAGGGGTAGGGGGCCACCAAGAGACCCAGTACTTC
CDR3: CASSLGVGGHQETQYF

V: TRBV11-2
size: many
J: TRBJ2-2
D: TRBD2
DNA: TGTGCCAGCAGCGAGACCTTCTACAGTAGCGGGAGAATGGCCGGGGAGCTGTTTTTT
CDR3: CASSETFYSSGRMAGELFF

V: TRBV14
size: .
J: TRBJ2-1
D: .
DNA: TGTGCCAGCAGCCAAGGGCGCAGGGTCTCCTACAATGAGCAGTTCTTC
CDR3: CASSQGRRVSYNEQFF

V: TRBV28
size: .
J: TRBJ1-2
D: .
DNA: TGTGCCAGCTCCGGCGGGTCAGCCGCTAACTATGGCTACACCTTC
CDR3: CASSGGSAANYGYTF

V: TRBV6-1
size: .
J: TRBJ1-4
D: .
DNA: TGTGCCAGCAGTGTGACGGGCCGGAGTAATGAAAAACTGTTTTTT
CDR3: CASSVTGRSNEKLFF

V: TRBV5-1
size: .
J: TRBJ2-7
D: TRBD1
DNA: TGCGCCAGCAGCACCGGGACAGGGGGTAACGAGCAGTACTTC
CDR3: CASSTGTGGNEQYF

V: TRBV11-2
size: .
J: TRBJ1-4
D: .
DNA: TGTGCCAGCAGCTTAAGAGGTGGGGGTGGTGAAAAACTGTTTTTT
CDR3: CASSLRGGGGEKLFF

V: TRBV28
size: .
J: TRBJ2-7
D: TRBD2
DNA: TGTGCCAGCATCTCGGGGGGGTCCTACGAGCAGTACTTC
CDR3: CASISGGSYEQYF

V: TRBV7-9
size: .
J: TRBJ1-5
D: .
DNA: TGTGCCAGCAGCTCGACGGAATCTCAGCCCCAGCATTTT
CDR3: CASSSTESQPQHF

V: TRBV11-3
size: .
J: TRBJ2-3
D: TRBD1
DNA: TGTGCCAGCAGCTTGGGACAGGGGGGCACAGATACGCAGTATTTT
CDR3: CASSLGQGGTDTQYF

V: TRBV28
size: .
J: TRBJ1-3
D: .
DNA: TGTGCCAGCAGTTTGAGCCAGTCTTTCCGAGACACCATATATTTT
CDR3: CASSLSQSFRDTIYF

V: TRBV18
size: .
J: TRBJ1-1
D: TRBD1
DNA: TGTGCCAGCTCATCGGGACAGGGGATCACTGAAGCTTTCTTT
CDR3: CASSSGQGITEAFF

V: TRBV4-2
size: .
J: TRBJ2-3
D: .
DNA: TGTGCCAGCAGCCAAGTCCACGGAGTGGCGGGATCTGGAGATACGCAGTATTTT
CDR3: CASSQVHGVAGSGDTQYF

V: TRBV10-2
size: .
J: TRBJ2-5
D: .
DNA: TGCGCCAGCAGTGCGAACCAAGAGACCCAGTACTTC
CDR3: CASSANQETQYF

V: TRBV18
size: .
J: TRBJ1-4
D: .
DNA: TGTGCCAGCTCACCGGACCTAAGCAATGAAAAACTGTTTTTT
CDR3: CASSPDLSNEKLFF

V: TRBV7-2
size: few
J: TRBJ2-1
D: .
DNA: TGTGCCAGCAGCTTACCAGCCACTCCAGGATACAATGAGCAGTTCTTC
CDR3: CASSLPATPGYNEQFF

V: TRBV28
size: .
J: TRBJ1-2
D: TRBD1
DNA: TGTGCCAGCAGTTTACAGGGGGCAAATGAAATGTGGGGCTACACCTTC
CDR3: CASSLQGANEMWGYTF

V: TRBV5-4
size: .
J: TRBJ2-5
D: .
DNA: TGTGCCAGCAGCCCGGTGGGTGGGCGACAGGAGACCCAGTACTTC
CDR3: CASSPVGGRQETQYF

V: TRBV11-2
size: .
J: TRBJ2-7
D: TRBD1
DNA: TGTGCCAGCAGCTTAAGACCCACCGGGACAGGGACCTACGAGCAGTACTTC
CDR3: CASSLRPTGTGTYEQYF

V: TRBV30
size: .
J: TRBJ1-3
D: .
DNA: TGTGCCTGGAGTGGAGGATGGACTGGAAACACCATATATTTT
CDR3: CAWSGGWTGNTIYF

V: TRBV19
size: once
J: TRBJ2-7
D: TRBD2
DNA: TGTGCCAGTAGCAGGTCGACTAGCGGGACCTACGAGCAGTACTTC
CDR3: CASSRSTSGTYEQYF

V: TRBV5-1
size: .
J: TRBJ1-3
D: TRBD1
DNA: TGCGCCAGCAGCTGGGACAGCTTTGGAAACACCATATATTTT
CDR3: CASSWDSFGNTIYF

V: TRBV6-5
size: .
J: TRBJ2-5
D: TRBD1
DNA: TGTGCCACTAAGAGGGGGCCGTTCCAAGAGACCCAGTACTTC
CDR3: CATKRGPFQETQYF

V: TRBV5-1
size: .
J: TRBJ2-2
D: TRBD2
DNA: TGCGCCAGCAGTCCGACTAGCGGGAGTAATGGCGGGGAGCTGTTTTTT
CDR3: CASSPTSGSNGGELFF

V: TRBV5-6
size: .
J: TRBJ1-6
D: TRBD1
DNA: TGTGCCAGCAGTCTTGGACAGGGGGGCTATAATTCACCCCTCCACTTT
CDR3: CASSLGQGGYNSPLHF

V: TRBV18
size: .
J: TRBJ2-1
D: TRBD2
DNA: TGTGCCAGCTCACCACCGGGACTAGCGGGAGCGGAAAATGAGCAGTTCTTC
CDR3: CASSPPGLAGAENEQFF

V: TRBV10-3
size: many
J: TRBJ2-7
D: TRBD1
DNA: TGTGCCATCAGGGACAGGGCCCAAACCTACGAGCAGTACTTC
CDR3: CAIRDRAQTYEQYF

V: TRBV5-1
size: .
J: TRBJ2-5
D: .
DNA: TGCGCCAGCAGCCGCGGGGTGGAGACCCAGTACTTC
CDR3: CASSRGVETQYF

V: TRBV7-2
size: few
J: TRBJ1-2
D: .
DNA: TGTGCCAGCAGCCCAAACGCGCTAGGGGGAGTGGGAGCTGGCTACACCTTC
CDR3: CASSPNALGGVGAGYTF

V: TRBV28
size: .
J: TRBJ2-3
D: .
DNA: TGTGCCAGCGAGGGAGGACGCGGGGCAGATACGCAGTATTTT
CDR3: CASEGGRGADTQYF

V: TRBV7-2
size: .
J: TRBJ2-5
D: TRBD2
DNA: TGTGCCAGCAGCCGCCCGACTAGCGGAGGGGAGGGGACCCAGTACTTC
CDR3: CASSRPTSGGEGTQYF

V: TRBV30
size: once
J: TRBJ1-2
D: .
DNA: TGTGCCTGGAGGCCCAGGACAGACAACTATGGCTACACCTTC
CDR3: CAWRPRTDNYGYTF

V: TRBV4-1
size: once
J: TRBJ1-4
D: TRBD1
DNA: TGCGCCAGCAGCCAAGGAAGGCAGGGGGCGGAAAAACTGTTTTTT
CDR3: CASSQGRQGAEKLFF

V: TRBV18
size: .
J: TRBJ2-2
D: TRBD2
DNA: TGTGCCAGCTCACCACCTAGGCGGGAGGCACCGACCGGGGAGCTGTTTTTT
CDR3: CASSPPRREAPTGELFF

V: TRBV7-2
size: .
J: TRBJ2-1
D: .
DNA: TGTGCCAGCAGCTTGGTGGGGAACAATGAGCAGTTCTTC
CDR3: CASSLVGNNEQFF

V: TRBV5-1
size: .
J: TRBJ1-1
D: .
DNA: TGCGCCAGCAGCTTCGGAACGTGGGAGGAAGCTTTCTTT
CDR3: CASSFGTWEEAFF

V: TRBV28
size: .
J: TRBJ2-4
D: TRBD2
DNA: TGTGCCAGCAGTTTAAACGGGGGAGGGCCTTCCAAAAACATTCAGTACTTC
CDR3: CASSLNGGGPSKNIQYF

V: TRBV4-2
size: .
J: TRBJ1-3
D: .
DNA: TGTGCCAGCAGCCAAGCGGGCGGGATGGAAAACACCATATATTTT
CDR3: CASSQAGGMENTIYF